Listed below are T cell receptor beta chains from one sample, sequenced in a study of beta chain features in type 1 diabetes. Assay: immunoSEQ multiplex PCR; the TCRdb copy retains only in-frame clones and omits some. The data contain hundreds of thousands of clones, 30% of them singletons. The sample taken for sequencing was naive CD4+ T cells from blood. Receptor source: a man between 18 and 35 years old in good health. The CDR3 runs from the conserved cysteine through the conserved F or W. D genes are given only for firm matches. Some rows mark clone size as missing; the rest say once, few, many or name a class of expanded clone.

CDR3aa | CDR3nt | abundance | d_gene | j_gene | v_gene
CAWSGDLIGEQYF | TGTGCCTGGAGTGGCGACCTTATCGGAGAGCAGTATTTT | NA | NA | TRBJ2-3 | TRBV30
CASSPYLRQGGDNEQFF | TGTGCCAGCAGCCCGTACTTGAGACAGGGCGGGGACAATGAGCAGTTCTTC | few | NA | TRBJ2-1 | TRBV9
CAAHGSYEQYF | TGTGCTGCGCACGGATCCTACGAGCAGTACTTC | NA | NA | TRBJ2-7 | TRBV2
CASSWGLAGAGELFF | TGTGCCAGCAGCTGGGGACTAGCGGGAGCCGGGGAGCTGTTTTTT | few | TRBD2 | TRBJ2-2 | TRBV7-2
CAWRVWDRAYEQYF | TGTGCCTGGAGAGTCTGGGACAGAGCCTACGAGCAGTACTTC | NA | TRBD1 | TRBJ2-7 | TRBV30
CASSVRLPVGEQYF | TGTGCCAGCAGCGTCCGCCTGCCGGTAGGAGAGCAGTACTTC | few | NA | TRBJ2-7 | TRBV7-2
CASRPGSNEQYF | TGTGCCAGCAGACCTGGGTCCAACGAGCAGTACTTC | NA | NA | TRBJ2-7 | TRBV7-9
CASSRTGTGGFEQYF | TGTGCCAGCAGTCGTACCGGGACAGGGGGCTTCGAGCAGTACTTC | NA | TRBD1 | TRBJ2-7 | TRBV5-4
CAWSGQVTNQPQHF | TGTGCCTGGAGTGGACAGGTCACCAATCAGCCCCAGCATTTT | NA | NA | TRBJ1-5 | TRBV30
CASRGLDRGRTDTQYF | TGTGCCAGCAGGGGGCTGGACAGGGGCCGCACAGATACGCAGTATTTT | NA | TRBD1 | TRBJ2-3 | TRBV2
CASSSDGTGIREQYF | TGTGCCAGCAGCTCTGACGGGACAGGGATCCGCGAGCAGTACTTC | NA | TRBD1 | TRBJ2-7 | TRBV7-2
CASSPLDRGGQETQYF | TGTGCCAGCAGCCCTCTGGACAGGGGAGGGCAAGAGACCCAGTACTTC | NA | TRBD1 | TRBJ2-5 | TRBV11-2
CASTATWLAGAEQFF | TGTGCCAGTACCGCAACTTGGCTAGCGGGAGCCGAGCAGTTCTTC | few | TRBD2 | TRBJ2-1 | TRBV19
CASSPLRGAWETQYF | TGTGCCAGCAGCCCGTTGAGGGGCGCTTGGGAGACCCAGTACTTC | few | NA | TRBJ2-5 | TRBV14
CAISTGRQETQYF | TGTGCCATCAGTACCGGACGGCAAGAGACCCAGTACTTC | NA | NA | TRBJ2-5 | TRBV10-3
CASSLGFPLSGSADTQYF | TGTGCCAGCAGCTTGGGGTTCCCACTCAGCGGGAGTGCAGATACGCAGTATTTT | NA | TRBD2 | TRBJ2-3 | TRBV5-6
CASSLGLAGGLRTDTQYF | TGTGCCAGCAGCTTAGGGCTAGCGGGAGGGTTAAGGACAGATACGCAGTATTTT | NA | TRBD2 | TRBJ2-3 | TRBV7-2
CASSAGQWETQYF | TGTGCCAGCAGCGCGGGCCAGTGGGAGACCCAGTACTTC | few | NA | TRBJ2-5 | TRBV7-9
CASSLGGANTDTQYF | TGCGCCAGCAGCTTGGGAGGGGCCAACACAGATACGCAGTATTTT | NA | NA | TRBJ2-3 | TRBV5-1
CASSLVQGGTSYEQYF | TGCGCCAGCAGCTTGGTTCAGGGGGGAACCTCCTACGAGCAGTACTTC | NA | NA | TRBJ2-7 | TRBV5-1
CASSLPPGSGRYEQYF | TGCGCCAGCAGCCTCCCTCCGGGTAGCGGCCGCTACGAGCAGTACTTC | NA | NA | TRBJ2-7 | TRBV4-1
CASSHGLENTEAFF | TGTGCCAGTAGTCATGGGTTGGAGAACACTGAAGCTTTCTTT | once | NA | TRBJ1-1 | TRBV19
CASSLDYGYTF | TGTGCCAGCAGTCTTGACTATGGCTACACCTTC | NA | NA | TRBJ1-2 | TRBV6-6
CASSVEGGNQPQHF | TGTGCCAGCAGCGTAGAAGGAGGCAATCAGCCCCAGCATTTT | NA | NA | TRBJ1-5 | TRBV9
CASIPSEGAAQETQYF | TGTGCCAGCATTCCCTCAGAGGGCGCGGCCCAGGAGACCCAGTACTTC | few | NA | TRBJ2-5 | TRBV2
CASSSRGAGANVLTF | TGTGCCAGTAGTTCCAGGGGCGCTGGGGCCAACGTCCTGACTTTC | NA | NA | TRBJ2-6 | TRBV19
CASRGLAPSSYNEQFF | TGTGCCAGCAGAGGGCTAGCGCCTTCCTCCTACAATGAGCAGTTCTTC | NA | NA | TRBJ2-1 | TRBV7-9
CASSLTQGRGYTF | TGTGCCAGCAGCTTAACACAGGGTCGAGGCTACACCTTC | few | NA | TRBJ1-2 | TRBV7-2
CASSLEVHTQYF | TGTGCCAGCAGCTTAGAGGTCCATACGCAGTATTTT | few | NA | TRBJ2-3 | TRBV7-9
CSVEPPSGGIGTDTQYF | TGCAGCGTCGAACCCCCTAGTGGCGGGATCGGCACAGATACGCAGTATTTT | NA | NA | TRBJ2-3 | TRBV29-1
CAWSRATVTGELFF | TGTGCCTGGAGTAGGGCTACAGTCACCGGGGAGCTGTTTTTT | NA | NA | TRBJ2-2 | TRBV30
CSVVRDKSYEQYF | TGCAGCGTAGTCAGAGACAAATCCTACGAGCAGTACTTC | NA | NA | TRBJ2-7 | TRBV29-1
CASSQETSYEQYF | TGCGCCAGCAGCCAAGAAACTTCCTACGAGCAGTACTTC | few | NA | TRBJ2-7 | TRBV4-3
CSARSHTQYF | TGCAGTGCTAGATCCCATACGCAGTATTTT | NA | NA | TRBJ2-3 | TRBV20-1
CASSHTAGIPGELFF | TGTGCCAGCAGCCATACTGCAGGGATTCCCGGGGAGCTGTTTTTT | few | NA | TRBJ2-2 | TRBV7-9
CASSPVGGDIQYF | TGTGCCAGCTCACCGGTCGGCGGTGACATTCAGTACTTC | NA | NA | TRBJ2-4 | TRBV18
CACTGLAGGTYEQYF | TGTGCCTGCACGGGACTAGCGGGAGGCACCTACGAGCAGTACTTC | NA | TRBD2 | TRBJ2-7 | TRBV30
CASSSHSGRAAGELFF | TGCGCCAGCAGCTCCCATAGCGGGAGGGCCGCCGGGGAGCTGTTTTTT | NA | TRBD2 | TRBJ2-2 | TRBV5-1
CASSSDSREQFF | TGTGCCAGCAGCTCGGACAGTCGTGAGCAGTTCTTC | NA | NA | TRBJ2-1 | TRBV7-2
CASSQGAYSYNEQFF | TGTGCCAGCAGCCAAGGGGCTTACTCCTACAATGAGCAGTTCTTC | once | NA | TRBJ2-1 | TRBV4-2
CTGPGETQYF | TGCACCGGGCCCGGGGAGACCCAGTACTTC | NA | NA | TRBJ2-5 | TRBV20-1
CAWSVQGSQPQHF | TGTGCCTGGAGTGTGCAGGGGAGTCAGCCCCAGCATTTT | few | NA | TRBJ1-5 | TRBV30
CASSPDRGAWSGANVLTF | TGTGCCAGCAGCCCTGACAGGGGCGCTTGGTCTGGGGCCAACGTCCTGACTTTC | NA | TRBD1 | TRBJ2-6 | TRBV25-1
CAWTGRYEQYF | TGTGCCTGGACAGGGAGATACGAGCAGTACTTC | NA | NA | TRBJ2-7 | TRBV30
CASSPSQGTYEQYF | TGTGCCAGCTCACCATCGCAGGGGACCTACGAGCAGTACTTC | NA | NA | TRBJ2-7 | TRBV18
CASSLGPPRANVLTF | TGCGCCAGCAGCTTGGGCCCCCCGAGGGCCAACGTCCTGACTTTC | few | NA | TRBJ2-6 | TRBV5-1
CASSRGLGDTDTQYF | TGTGCCAGCAGCCGAGGACTAGGTGACACAGATACGCAGTATTTT | NA | TRBD2 | TRBJ2-3 | TRBV13
CASSSVGITDTQYF | TGCGCCAGCAGCTCTGTCGGGATAACAGATACGCAGTATTTT | few | NA | TRBJ2-3 | TRBV5-1
CASSVVGDKLFF | TGTGCCAGCAGCGTAGTGGGGGACAAACTGTTTTTT | NA | NA | TRBJ1-4 | TRBV9
CAWSATNEKLFF | TGTGCCTGGAGTGCAACTAATGAAAAACTGTTTTTT | few | NA | TRBJ1-4 | TRBV30
CSAASGTDTQYF | TGCAGCGCCGCCTCGGGAACAGATACGCAGTATTTT | few | NA | TRBJ2-3 | TRBV29-1
CASSQLAFQETQYF | TGTGCCAGCAGTCAACTAGCGTTCCAAGAGACCCAGTACTTC | NA | TRBD2 | TRBJ2-5 | TRBV28
CASSPTILSYEQYF | TGTGCCAGCAGCCCGACTATTTTATCCTACGAGCAGTACTTC | NA | NA | TRBJ2-7 | TRBV6-5
CASSPQAGSYNEQFF | TGTGCCAGCAGCCCACAAGCGGGGTCCTACAATGAGCAGTTCTTC | few | TRBD2 | TRBJ2-1 | TRBV9
CSVKETGSSYNEQFF | TGCAGCGTTAAGGAGACAGGCAGCTCCTACAATGAGCAGTTCTTC | NA | NA | TRBJ2-1 | TRBV29-1
CAWSVGGRAQHF | TGTGCCTGGAGTGTAGGGGGTCGGGCCCAGCATTTT | few | NA | TRBJ1-5 | TRBV30
CASSPGTGQITDTQYF | TGCGCCAGCAGCCCGGGGACTGGACAGATCACAGATACGCAGTATTTT | NA | NA | TRBJ2-3 | TRBV5-1
CASSLSGSTETQYF | TGTGCCAGCAGTTTATCCGGGTCAACGGAGACCCAGTACTTC | few | NA | TRBJ2-5 | TRBV28
CASSQGRFETQYF | TGCGCCAGCAGTCAGGGGAGGTTCGAGACCCAGTACTTC | NA | NA | TRBJ2-5 | TRBV23-1